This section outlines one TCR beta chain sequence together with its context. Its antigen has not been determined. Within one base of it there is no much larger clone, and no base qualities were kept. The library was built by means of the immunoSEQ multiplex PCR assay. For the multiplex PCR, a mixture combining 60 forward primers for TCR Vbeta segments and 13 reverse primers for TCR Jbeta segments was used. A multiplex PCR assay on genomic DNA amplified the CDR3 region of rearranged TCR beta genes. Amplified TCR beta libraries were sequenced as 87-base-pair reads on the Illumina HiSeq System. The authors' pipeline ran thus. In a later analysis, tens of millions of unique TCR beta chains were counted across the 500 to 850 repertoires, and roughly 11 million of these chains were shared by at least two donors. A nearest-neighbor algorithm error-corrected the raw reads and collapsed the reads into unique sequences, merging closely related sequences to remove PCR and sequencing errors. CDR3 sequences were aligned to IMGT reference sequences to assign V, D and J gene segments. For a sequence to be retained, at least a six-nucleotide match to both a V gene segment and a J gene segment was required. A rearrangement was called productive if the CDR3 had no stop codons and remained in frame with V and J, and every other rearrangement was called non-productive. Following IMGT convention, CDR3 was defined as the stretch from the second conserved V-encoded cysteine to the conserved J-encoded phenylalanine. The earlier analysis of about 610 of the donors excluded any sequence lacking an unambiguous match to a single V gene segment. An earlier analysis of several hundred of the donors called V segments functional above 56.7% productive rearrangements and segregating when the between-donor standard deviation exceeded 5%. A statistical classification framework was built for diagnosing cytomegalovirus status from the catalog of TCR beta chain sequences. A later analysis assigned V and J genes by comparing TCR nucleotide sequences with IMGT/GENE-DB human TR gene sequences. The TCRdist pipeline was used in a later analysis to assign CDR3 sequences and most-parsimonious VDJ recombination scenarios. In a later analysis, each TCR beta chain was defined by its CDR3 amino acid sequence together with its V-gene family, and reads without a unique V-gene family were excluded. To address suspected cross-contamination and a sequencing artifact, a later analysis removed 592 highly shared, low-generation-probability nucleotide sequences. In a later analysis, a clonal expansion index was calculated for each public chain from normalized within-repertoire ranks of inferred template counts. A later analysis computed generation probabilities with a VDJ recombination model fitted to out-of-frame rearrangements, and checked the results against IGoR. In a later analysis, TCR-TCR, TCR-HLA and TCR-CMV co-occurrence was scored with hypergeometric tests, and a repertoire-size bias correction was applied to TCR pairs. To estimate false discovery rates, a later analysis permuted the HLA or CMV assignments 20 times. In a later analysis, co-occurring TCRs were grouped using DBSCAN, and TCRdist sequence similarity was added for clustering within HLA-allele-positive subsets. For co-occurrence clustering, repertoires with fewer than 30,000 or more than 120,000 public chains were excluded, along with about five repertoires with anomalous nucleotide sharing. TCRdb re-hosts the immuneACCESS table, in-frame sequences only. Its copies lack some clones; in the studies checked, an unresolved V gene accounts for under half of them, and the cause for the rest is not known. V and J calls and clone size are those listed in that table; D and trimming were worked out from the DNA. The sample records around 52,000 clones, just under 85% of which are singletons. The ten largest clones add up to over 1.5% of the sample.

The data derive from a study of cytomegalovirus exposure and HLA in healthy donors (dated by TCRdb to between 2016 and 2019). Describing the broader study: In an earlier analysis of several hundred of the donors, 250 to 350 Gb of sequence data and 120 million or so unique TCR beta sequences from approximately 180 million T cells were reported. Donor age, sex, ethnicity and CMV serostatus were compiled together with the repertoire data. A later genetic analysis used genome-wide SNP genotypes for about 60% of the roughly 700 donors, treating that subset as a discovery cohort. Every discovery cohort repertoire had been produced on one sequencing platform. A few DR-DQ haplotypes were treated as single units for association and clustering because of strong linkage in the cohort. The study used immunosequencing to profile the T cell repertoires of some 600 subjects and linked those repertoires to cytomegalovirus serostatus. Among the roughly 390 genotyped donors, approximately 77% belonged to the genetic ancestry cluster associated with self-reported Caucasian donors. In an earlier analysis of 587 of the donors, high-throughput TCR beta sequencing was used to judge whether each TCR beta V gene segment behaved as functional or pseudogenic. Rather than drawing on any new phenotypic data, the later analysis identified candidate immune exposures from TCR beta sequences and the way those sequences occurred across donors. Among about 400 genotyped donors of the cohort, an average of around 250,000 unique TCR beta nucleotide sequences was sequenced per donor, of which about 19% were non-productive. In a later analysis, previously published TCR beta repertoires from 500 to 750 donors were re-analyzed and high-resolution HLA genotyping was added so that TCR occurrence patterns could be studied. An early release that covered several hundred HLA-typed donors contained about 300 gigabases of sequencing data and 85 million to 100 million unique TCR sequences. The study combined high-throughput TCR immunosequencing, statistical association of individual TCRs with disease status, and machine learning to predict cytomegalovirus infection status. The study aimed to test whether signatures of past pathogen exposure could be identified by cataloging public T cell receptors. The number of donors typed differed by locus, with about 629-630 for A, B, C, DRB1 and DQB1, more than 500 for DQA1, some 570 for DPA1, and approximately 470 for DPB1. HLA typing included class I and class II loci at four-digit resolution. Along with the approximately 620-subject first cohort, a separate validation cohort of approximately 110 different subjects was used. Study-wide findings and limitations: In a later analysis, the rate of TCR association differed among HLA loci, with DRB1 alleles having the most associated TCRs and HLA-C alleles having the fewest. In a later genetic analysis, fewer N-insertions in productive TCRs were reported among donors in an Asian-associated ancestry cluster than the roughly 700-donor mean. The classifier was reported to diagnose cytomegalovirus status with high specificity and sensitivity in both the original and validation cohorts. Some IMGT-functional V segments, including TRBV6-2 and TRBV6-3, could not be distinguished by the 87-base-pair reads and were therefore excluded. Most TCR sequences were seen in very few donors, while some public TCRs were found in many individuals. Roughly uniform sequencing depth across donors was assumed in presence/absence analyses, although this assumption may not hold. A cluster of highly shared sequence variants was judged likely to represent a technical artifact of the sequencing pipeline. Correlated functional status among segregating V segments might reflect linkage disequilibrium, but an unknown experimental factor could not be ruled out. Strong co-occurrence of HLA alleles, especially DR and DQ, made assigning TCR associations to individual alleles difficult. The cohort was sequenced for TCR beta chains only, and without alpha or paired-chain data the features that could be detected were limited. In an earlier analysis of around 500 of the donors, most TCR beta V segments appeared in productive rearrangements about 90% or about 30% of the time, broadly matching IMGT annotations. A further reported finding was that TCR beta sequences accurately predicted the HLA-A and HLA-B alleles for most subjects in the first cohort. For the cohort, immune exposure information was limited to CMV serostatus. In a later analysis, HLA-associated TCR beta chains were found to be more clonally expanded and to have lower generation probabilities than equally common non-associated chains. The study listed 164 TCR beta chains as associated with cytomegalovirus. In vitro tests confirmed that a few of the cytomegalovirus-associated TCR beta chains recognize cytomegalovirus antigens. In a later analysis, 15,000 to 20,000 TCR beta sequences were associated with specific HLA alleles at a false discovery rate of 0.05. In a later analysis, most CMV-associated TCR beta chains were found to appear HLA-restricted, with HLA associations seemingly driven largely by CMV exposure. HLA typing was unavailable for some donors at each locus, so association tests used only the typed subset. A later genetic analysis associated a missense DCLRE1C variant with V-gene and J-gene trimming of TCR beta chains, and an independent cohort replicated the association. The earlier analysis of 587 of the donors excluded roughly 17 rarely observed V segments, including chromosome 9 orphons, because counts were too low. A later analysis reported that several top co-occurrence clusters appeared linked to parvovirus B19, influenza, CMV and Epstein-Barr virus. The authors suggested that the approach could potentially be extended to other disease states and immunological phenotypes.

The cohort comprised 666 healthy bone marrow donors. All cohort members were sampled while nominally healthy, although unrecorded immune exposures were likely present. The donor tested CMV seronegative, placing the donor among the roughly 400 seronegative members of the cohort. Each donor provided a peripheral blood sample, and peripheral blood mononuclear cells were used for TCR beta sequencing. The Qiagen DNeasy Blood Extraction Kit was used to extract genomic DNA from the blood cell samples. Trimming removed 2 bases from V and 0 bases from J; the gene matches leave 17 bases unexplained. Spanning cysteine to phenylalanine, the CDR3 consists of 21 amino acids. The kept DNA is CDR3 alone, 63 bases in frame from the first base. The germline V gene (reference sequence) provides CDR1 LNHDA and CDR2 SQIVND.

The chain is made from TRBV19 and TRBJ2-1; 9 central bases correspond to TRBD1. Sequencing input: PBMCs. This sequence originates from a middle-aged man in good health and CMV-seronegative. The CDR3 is CASSIYRGTGSLLSSYNEQFF. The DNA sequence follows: TGTGCCAGTAGTATATATAGGGGGACAGGGAGTCTCCTAAGCTCCTACAATGAGCAGTTCTTC.